This T cell receptor beta chain was found in a study of T cell responses to AZD1222 COVID-19 vaccine. Produced via immunoSEQ multiplex PCR; TCRdb's table is partial and in-frame only. The data hold some 180,000 clones, with 92% observed a single time. Study outcomes and limitations: Without day 14 samples, only post-peak T cell repertoires were studied. Most donors were white British, females outnumbered males, and clonal diversity was possibly underestimated. Seropositive at baseline were only a handful of AZD1222 recipients. Spike as a whole was targeted by vaccine-associated CD4 TCRs, dominant at 160-218 and 743-854.

In regard to this clone: Antigen specificity is unknown.

The origin of this receptor is an adult in good health. Source: peripheral blood, taken on day 0 of AZD1222 vaccination.

The DNA for the CDR3 is TGTGCCAGCAGTCCCCTAGCTAACTATGGCTACACCTTC. Its translation is CASSPLANYGYTF. The chain joins TRBV27 to TRBJ1-2; D is unresolved. This CDR3 has 13 residues. The germline CDR1 and CDR2 sequences are MNHEY and SMNVEV (reference sequence). Between the trimmed V and J ends, which lost 5 bases and 0 bases, there was a span of 7 bases.